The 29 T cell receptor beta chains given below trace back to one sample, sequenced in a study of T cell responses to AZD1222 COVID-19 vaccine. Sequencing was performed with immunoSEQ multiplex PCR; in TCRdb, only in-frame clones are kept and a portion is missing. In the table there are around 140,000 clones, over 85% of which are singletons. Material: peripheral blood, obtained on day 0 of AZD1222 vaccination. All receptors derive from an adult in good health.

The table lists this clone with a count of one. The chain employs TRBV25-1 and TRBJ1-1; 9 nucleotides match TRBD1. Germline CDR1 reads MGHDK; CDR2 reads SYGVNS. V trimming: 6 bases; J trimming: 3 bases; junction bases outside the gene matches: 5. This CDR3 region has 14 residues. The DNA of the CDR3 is TGTGCCAGCAGGGACAGGGGTTTGGACACTGAAGCTTTCTTT. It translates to CASRDRGLDTEAFF.

The chain's CDR3 is CASYRDRSTDTQYF. CDR3 coding DNA: TGTGCCAGCTACCGGGACAGAAGCACAGATACGCAGTATTTT. The chain carries TRBV18 and TRBJ2-3; TRBD1 matches 7 bases. CDR3 length: 14 residues. J lost 0 bases, V lost 7 bases, and 4 bases had no gene match. Germline V gene data show CDR1 as KGHSH and CDR2 as LQKENI. The variable domain in full, with the rest retrieved from reference TRBV18 and TRBJ2-3, is NAGVMQNPRHLVRRRGQEARLRCSPMKGHSHVYWYRQLPEEGLKFMVYLQKENIIDESGMPKERFSAEFPKEGPSILRIQQVVRGDSAAYFCASYRDRSTDTQYFGPGTRLTVL.

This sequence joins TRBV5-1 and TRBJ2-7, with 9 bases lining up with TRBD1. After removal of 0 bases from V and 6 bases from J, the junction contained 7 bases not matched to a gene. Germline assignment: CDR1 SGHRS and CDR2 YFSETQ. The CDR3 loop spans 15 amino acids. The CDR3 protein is CASSLAQDRGREQYF. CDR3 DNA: TGCGCCAGCAGCTTGGCCCAGGACAGGGGTCGCGAGCAGTACTTC.

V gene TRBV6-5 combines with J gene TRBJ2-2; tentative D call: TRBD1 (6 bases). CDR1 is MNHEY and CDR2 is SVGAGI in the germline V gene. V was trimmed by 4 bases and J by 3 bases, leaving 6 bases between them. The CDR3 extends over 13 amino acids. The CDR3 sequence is CASSSGDTGELFF. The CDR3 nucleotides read TGTGCCAGCAGTTCAGGGGACACCGGGGAGCTGTTTTTT.

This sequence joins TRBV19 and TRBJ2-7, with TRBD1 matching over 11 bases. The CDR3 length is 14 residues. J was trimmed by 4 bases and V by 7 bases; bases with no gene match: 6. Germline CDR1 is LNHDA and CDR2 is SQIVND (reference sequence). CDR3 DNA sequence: TGTGCCAGTAAAACCGGACAGGGGGCATACGAGCAGTACTTC. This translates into CASKTGQGAYEQYF.

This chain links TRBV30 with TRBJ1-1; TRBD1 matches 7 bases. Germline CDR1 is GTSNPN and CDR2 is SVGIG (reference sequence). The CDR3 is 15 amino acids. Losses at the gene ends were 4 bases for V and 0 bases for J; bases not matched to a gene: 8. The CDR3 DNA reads TGTGCCTGGAAGGGGCAGGGGGTATTGAACACTGAAGCTTTCTTT. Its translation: CAWKGQGVLNTEAFF. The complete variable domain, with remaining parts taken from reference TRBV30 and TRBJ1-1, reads SQTIHQWPATLVQPVGSPLSLECTVEGTSNPNLYWYRQAAGRGLQLLFYSVGIGQISSEVPQNLSASRPQDRQFILSSKKLLLSDSGFYLCAWKGQGVLNTEAFFGQGTRLTVV.

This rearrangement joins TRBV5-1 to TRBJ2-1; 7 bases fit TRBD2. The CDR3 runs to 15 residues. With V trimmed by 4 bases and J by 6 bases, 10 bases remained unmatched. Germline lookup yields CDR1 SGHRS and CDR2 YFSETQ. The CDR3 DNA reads TGCGCCAGCAGCCATCTAGCGGCATCCGGCAATGAGCAGTTCTTC. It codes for CASSHLAASGNEQFF.

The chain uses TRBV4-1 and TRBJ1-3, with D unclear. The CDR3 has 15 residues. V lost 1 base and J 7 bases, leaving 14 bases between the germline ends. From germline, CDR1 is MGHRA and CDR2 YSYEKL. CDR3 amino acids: CASSQVTGSGNTIYF. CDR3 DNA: TGCGCCAGCAGCCAAGTTACGGGTAGTGGGAACACCATATATTTT.

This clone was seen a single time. CDR3 DNA sequence: TGTGCCAGCACCACCGTCTACAACACTGAAGCTTTCTTT. Encoded protein: CASTTVYNTEAFF. The V call is TRBV6-5, the J call TRBJ1-1; D unresolved. Trimming stripped 7 bases from V and 2 bases from J, with 11 bases between. Germline V gene sequence: CDR1 MNHEY, CDR2 SVGAGI. The CDR3 sequence is 13 residues long.

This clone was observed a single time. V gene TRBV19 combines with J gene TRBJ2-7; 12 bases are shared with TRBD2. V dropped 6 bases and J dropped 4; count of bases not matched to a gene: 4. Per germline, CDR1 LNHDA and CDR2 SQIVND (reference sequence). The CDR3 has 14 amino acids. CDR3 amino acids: CASSAGTSGYEQYF. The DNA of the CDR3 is TGTGCCAGTAGCGCCGGGACTAGCGGGTACGAGCAGTACTTC.

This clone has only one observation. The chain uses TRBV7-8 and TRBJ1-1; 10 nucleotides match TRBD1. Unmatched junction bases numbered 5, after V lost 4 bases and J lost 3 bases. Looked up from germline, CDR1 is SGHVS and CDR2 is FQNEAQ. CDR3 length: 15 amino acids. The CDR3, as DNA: TGTGCCAGCAGCTCGACAGGGGGCGCAGACACTGAAGCTTTCTTT. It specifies CASSSTGGADTEAFF.

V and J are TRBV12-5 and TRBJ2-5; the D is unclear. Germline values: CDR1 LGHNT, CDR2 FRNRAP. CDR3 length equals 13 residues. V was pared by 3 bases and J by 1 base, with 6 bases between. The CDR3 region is CASGFTSQETQYF. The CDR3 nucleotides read TGTGCTAGTGGTTTTACCAGCCAAGAGACCCAGTACTTC. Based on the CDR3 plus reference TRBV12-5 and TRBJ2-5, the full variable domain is DARVTQTPRHKVTEMGQEVTMRCQPILGHNTVFWYRQTMMQGLELLAYFRNRAPLDDSGMPKDRFSAEMPDATLATLKIQPSEPRDSAVYFCASGFTSQETQYFGPGTRLLVL.

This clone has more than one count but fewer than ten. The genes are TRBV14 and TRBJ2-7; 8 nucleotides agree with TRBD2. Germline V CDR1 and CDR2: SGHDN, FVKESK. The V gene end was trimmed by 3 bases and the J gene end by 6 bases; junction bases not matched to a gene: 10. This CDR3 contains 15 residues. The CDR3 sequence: CASSQRSIAGGEQYF. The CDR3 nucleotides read TGTGCCAGCAGCCAGAGGTCCATTGCGGGAGGCGAGCAGTACTTC.

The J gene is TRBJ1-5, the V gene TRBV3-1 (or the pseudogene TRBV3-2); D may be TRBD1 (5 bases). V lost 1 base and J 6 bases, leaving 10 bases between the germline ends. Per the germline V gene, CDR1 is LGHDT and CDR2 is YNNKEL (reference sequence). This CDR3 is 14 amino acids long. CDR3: CASSQAGMGQPQHF. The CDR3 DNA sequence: TGTGCCAGCAGCCAAGCAGGGATGGGTCAGCCCCAGCATTTT.

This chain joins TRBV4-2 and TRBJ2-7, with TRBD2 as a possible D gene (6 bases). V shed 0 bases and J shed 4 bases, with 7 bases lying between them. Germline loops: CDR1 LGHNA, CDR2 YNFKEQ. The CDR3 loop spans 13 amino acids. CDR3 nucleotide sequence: TGTGCCAGCAGCCAAGAAGCGGGTTACGAGCAGTACTTC. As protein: CASSQEAGYEQYF.

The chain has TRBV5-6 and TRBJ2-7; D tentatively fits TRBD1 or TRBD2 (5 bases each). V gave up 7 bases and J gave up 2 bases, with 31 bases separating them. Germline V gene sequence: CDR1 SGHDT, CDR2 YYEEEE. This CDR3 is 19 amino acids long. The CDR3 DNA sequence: TGTGCCAGCGAGACTTCCGGGACCTCATATTCTAGCTACGCCTACGAGCAGTACTTC. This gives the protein CASETSGTSYSSYAYEQYF.

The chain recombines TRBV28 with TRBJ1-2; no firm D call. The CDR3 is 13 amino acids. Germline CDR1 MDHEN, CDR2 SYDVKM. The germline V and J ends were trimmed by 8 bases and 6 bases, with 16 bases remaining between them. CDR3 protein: CASSSVGFHGYTF. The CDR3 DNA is TGTGCCAGCTCTAGCGTCGGTTTCCATGGCTACACCTTC.

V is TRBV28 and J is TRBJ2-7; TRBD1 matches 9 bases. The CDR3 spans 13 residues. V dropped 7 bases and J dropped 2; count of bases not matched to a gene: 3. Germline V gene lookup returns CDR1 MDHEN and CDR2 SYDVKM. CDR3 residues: CASTDRGTYEQYF. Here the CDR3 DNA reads TGTGCCAGCACGGACAGGGGAACCTACGAGCAGTACTTC.

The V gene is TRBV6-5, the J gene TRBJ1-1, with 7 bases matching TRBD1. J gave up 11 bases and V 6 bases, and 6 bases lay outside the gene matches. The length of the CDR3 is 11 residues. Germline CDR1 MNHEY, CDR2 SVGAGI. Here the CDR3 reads CASRGTGAAFF. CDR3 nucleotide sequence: TGTGCCAGCAGGGGTACAGGGGCCGCTTTCTTT.

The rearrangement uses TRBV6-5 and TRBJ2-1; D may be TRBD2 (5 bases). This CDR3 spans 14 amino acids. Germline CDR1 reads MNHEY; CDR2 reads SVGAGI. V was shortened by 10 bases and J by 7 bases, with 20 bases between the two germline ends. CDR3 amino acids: CAIRTGIGFNEQFF. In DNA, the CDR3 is TGTGCCATTCGGACTGGGATAGGTTTTAATGAGCAGTTCTTC.

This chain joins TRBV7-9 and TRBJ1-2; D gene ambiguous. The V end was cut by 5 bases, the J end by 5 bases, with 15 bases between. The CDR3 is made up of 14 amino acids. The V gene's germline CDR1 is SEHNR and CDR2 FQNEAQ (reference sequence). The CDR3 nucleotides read TGTGCCAGCAGCCCCCCAAGCACGGCGTATGGCTACACCTTC. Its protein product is CASSPPSTAYGYTF.

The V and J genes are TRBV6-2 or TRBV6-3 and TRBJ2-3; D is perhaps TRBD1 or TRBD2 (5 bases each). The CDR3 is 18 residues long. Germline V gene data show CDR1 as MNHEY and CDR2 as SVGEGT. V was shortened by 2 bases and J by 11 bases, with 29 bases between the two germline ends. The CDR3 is CASSYPPHVRSLKRGQYF. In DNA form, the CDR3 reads TGTGCCAGCAGTTACCCGCCCCATGTAAGATCCCTTAAGAGGGGGCAGTATTTT.

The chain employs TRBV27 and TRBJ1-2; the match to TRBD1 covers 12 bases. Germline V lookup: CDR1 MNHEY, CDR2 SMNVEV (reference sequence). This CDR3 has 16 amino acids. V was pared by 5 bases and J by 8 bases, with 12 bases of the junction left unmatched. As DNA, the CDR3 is TGTGCCAGCAGTCCATGGGCGGGACAGGGGGCCCAGGGCTACACCTTC. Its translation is CASSPWAGQGAQGYTF.

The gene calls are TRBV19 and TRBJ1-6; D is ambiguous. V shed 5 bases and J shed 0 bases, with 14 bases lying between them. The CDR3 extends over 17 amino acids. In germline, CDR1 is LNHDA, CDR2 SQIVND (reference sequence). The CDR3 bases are TGTGCCAGTAGTCCAAGGACGGATAGCTCCTATAATTCACCCCTCCACTTT. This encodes CASSPRTDSSYNSPLHF.

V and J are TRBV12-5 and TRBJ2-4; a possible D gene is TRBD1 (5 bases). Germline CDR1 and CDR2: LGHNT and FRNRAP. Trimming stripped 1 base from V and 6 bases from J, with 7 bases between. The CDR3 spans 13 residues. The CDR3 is CASGLDDRNIQYF. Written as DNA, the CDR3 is TGTGCTAGTGGTTTGGATGACAGAAACATTCAGTACTTC.

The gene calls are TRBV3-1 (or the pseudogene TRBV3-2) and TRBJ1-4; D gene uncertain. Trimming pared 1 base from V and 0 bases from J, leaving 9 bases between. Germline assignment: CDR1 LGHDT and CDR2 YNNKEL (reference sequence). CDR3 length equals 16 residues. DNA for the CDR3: TGTGCCAGCAGCCAAGGGACTTTTACAACTAATGAAAAACTGTTTTTT. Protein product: CASSQGTFTTNEKLFF.

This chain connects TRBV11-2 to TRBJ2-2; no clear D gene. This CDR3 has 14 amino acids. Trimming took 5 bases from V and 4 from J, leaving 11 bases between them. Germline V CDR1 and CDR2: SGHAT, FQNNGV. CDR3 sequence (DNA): TGTGCCAGCAGCCCTCAGCCGCGCACCGGGGAGCTGTTTTTT. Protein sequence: CASSPQPRTGELFF.

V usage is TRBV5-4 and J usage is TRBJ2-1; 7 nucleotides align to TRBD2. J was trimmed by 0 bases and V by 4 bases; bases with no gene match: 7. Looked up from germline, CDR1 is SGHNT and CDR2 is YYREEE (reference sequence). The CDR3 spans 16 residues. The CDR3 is CASSKSSGSSYNEQFF. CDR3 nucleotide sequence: TGTGCCAGCAGCAAGTCTAGCGGTAGCTCCTACAATGAGCAGTTCTTC.

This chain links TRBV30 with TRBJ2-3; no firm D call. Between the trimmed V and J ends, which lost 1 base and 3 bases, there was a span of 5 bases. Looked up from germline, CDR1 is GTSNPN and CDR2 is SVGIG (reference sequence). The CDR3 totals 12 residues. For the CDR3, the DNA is TGTGCCTGGAGTGAAGAAACAGATACGCAGTATTTT. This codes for CAWSEETDTQYF.